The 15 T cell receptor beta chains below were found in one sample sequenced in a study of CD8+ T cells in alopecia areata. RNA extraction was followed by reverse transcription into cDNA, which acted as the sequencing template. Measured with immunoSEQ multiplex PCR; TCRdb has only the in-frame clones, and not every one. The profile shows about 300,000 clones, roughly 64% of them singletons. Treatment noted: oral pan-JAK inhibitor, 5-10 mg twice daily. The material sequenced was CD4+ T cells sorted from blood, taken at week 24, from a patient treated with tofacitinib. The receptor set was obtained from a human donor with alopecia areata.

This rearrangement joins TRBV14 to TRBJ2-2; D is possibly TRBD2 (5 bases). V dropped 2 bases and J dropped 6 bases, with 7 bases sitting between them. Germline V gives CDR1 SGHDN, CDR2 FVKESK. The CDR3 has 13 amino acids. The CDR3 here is CASSQTLAGELFF. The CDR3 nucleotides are TGTGCCAGCAGCCAAACACTAGCCGGGGAGCTGTTTTTT.

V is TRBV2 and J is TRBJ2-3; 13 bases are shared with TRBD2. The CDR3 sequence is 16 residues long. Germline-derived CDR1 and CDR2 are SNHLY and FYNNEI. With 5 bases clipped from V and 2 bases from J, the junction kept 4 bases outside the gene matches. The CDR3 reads CASSHGLAGATDTQYF. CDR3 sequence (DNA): TGTGCCAGCAGTCATGGACTAGCGGGGGCCACAGATACGCAGTATTTT. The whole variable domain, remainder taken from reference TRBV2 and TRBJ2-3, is EPEVTQTPSHQVTQMGQEVILRCVPISNHLYFYWYRQILGQKVEFLVSFYNNEISEKSEIFDDQFSVERPDGSNFTLKIRSTKLEDSAMYFCASSHGLAGATDTQYFGPGTRLTVL.

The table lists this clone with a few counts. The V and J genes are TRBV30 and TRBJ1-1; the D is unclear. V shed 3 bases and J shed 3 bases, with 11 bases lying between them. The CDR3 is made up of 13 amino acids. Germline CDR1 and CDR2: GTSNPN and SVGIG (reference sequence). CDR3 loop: CAWRIRMDTEAFF. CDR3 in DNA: TGTGCCTGGAGGATTAGAATGGACACTGAAGCTTTCTTT.

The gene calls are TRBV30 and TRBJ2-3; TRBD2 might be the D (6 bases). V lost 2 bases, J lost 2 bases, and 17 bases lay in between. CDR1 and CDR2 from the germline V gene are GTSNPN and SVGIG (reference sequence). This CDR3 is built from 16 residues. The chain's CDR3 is CAWSPGGSSNTDTQYF. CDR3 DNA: TGTGCCTGGAGTCCCGGAGGGTCGAGCAACACAGATACGCAGTATTTT. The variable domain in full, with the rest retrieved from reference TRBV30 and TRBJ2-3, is SQTIHQWPATLVQPVGSPLSLECTVEGTSNPNLYWYRQAAGRGLQLLFYSVGIGQISSEVPQNLSASRPQDRQFILSSKKLLLSDSGFYLCAWSPGGSSNTDTQYFGPGTRLTVL.

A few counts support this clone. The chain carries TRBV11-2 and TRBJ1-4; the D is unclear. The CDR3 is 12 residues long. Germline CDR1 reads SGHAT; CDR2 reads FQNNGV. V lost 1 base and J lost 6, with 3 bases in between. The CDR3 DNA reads TGTGCCAGCAGCTTAGGGGATGAAAAACTGTTTTTT. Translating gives CASSLGDEKLFF. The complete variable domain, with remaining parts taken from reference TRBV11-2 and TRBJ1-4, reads EAGVAQSPRYKIIEKRQSVAFWCNPISGHATLYWYQQILGQGPKLLIQFQNNGVVDDSQLPKDRFSAERLKGVDSTLKIQPAKLEDSAVYLCASSLGDEKLFFGSGTQLSVL.

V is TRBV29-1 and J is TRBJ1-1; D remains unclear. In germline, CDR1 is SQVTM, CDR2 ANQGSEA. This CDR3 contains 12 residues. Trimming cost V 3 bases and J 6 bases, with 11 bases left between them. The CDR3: CSVEPQRAEAFF. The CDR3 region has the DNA TGCAGCGTTGAGCCTCAGAGGGCTGAAGCTTTCTTT.

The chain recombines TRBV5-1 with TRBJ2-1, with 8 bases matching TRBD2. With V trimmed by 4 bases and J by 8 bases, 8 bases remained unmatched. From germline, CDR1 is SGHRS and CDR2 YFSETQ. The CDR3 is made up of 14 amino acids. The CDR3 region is CASSPRTSTHEQFF. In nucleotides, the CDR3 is TGCGCCAGCAGCCCGCGGACTAGCACCCATGAGCAGTTCTTC.

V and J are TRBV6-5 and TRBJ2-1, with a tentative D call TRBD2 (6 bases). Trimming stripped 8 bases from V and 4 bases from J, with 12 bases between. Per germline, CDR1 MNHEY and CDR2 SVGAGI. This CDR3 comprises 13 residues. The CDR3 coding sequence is TGTGCCAGCTTGGCGGCGGGGTACAATGAGCAGTTCTTC. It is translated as CASLAAGYNEQFF.

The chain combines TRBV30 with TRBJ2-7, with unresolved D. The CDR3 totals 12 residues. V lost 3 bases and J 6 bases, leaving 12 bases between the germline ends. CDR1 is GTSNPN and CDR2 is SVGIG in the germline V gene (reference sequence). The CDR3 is CAWRTLVGEQYF. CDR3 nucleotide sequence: TGTGCCTGGAGGACCCTGGTGGGCGAGCAGTACTTC. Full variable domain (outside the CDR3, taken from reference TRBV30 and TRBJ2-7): SQTIHQWPATLVQPVGSPLSLECTVEGTSNPNLYWYRQAAGRGLQLLFYSVGIGQISSEVPQNLSASRPQDRQFILSSKKLLLSDSGFYLCAWRTLVGEQYFGPGTRLTVT.

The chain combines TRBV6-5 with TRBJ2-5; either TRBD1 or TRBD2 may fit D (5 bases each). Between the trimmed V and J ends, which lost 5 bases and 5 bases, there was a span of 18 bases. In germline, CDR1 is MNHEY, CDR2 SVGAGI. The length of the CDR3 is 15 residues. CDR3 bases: TGTGCCAGCAGTAAAGGGACCGCGTCCAGGGAGACCCAGTACTTC. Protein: CASSKGTASRETQYF.

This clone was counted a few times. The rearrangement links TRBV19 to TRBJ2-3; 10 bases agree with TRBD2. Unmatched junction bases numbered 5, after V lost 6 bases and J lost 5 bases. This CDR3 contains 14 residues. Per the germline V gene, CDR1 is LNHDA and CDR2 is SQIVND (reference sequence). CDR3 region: CASRQRGGEDTQYF. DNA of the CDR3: TGTGCCAGTAGGCAGCGGGGGGGCGAAGATACGCAGTATTTT.

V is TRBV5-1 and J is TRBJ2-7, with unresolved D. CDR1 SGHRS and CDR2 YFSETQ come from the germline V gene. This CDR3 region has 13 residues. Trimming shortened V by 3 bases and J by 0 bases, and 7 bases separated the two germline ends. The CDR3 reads CASSWEISYEQYF. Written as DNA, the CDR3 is TGCGCCAGCAGCTGGGAAATCTCCTACGAGCAGTACTTC. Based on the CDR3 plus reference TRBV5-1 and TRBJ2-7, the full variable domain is KAGVTQTPRYLIKTRGQQVTLSCSPISGHRSVSWYQQTPGQGLQFLFEYFSETQRNKGNFPGRFSGRQFSNSRSEMNVSTLELGDSALYLCASSWEISYEQYFGPGTRLTVT.

The CDR3 here is CASSHDRGEETQYF. In DNA form, the CDR3 reads TGTGCCAGCAGCCACGACAGGGGGGAAGAGACCCAGTACTTC. The chain uses TRBV4-2 and TRBJ2-5; 9 bases map to TRBD1. The V gene end was trimmed by 3 bases and the J gene end by 3 bases; junction bases not matched to a gene: 2. The CDR3 spans 14 residues. Germline lookup yields CDR1 LGHNA and CDR2 YNFKEQ.

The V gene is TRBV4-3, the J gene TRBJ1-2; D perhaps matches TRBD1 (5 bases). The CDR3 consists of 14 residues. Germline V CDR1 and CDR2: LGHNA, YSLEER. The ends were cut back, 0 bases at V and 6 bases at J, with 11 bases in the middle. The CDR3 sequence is CASSQDRRGHGYTF. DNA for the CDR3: TGCGCCAGCAGCCAAGATAGGAGGGGACATGGCTACACCTTC.

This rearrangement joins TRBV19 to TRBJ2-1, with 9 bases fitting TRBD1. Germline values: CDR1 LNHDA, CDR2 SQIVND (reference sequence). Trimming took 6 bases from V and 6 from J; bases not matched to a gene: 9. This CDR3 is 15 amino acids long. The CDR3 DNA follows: TGTGCCAGTAGGGCCGCGGGACAGGGCCGCAATGAGCAGTTCTTC. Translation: CASRAAGQGRNEQFF.